These T cell receptor beta chains were read from a single sample in a study of T-cell memory formation after mild COVID-19. MiXCR was run by TCRdb on the 5' RACE reads, yielding one entry per CDR3 protein. The sample consists of around 220,000 distinct CDR3 sequences, roughly 15% of them appearing once. The sample taken for sequencing was PBMCs or a T cell subset sorted from them (not recorded which). These TCRs come from a young man who had mild COVID-19 (a few samples of this study predate the infection). Cell type and time point are not known. The CDR3 runs from the conserved cysteine through the conserved F or W. A D gene is named only where the DNA matches it firmly. Some rows mark clone size as missing; the rest say once, few, many or name a class of expanded clone.

size,V,J,D,DNA,CDR3
NA,TRBV10-1,TRBJ1-1,TRBD1,TGCGCCAGCAGTGAAGGGGGCCCTTACACTGAAGCTTTCTTT,CASSEGGPYTEAFF
NA,TRBV4-3,TRBJ1-4,NA,TGCGCCAGCAGCCAAGAACCCCCCAACAGGGATGAAAAACTGTTTTTT,CASSQEPPNRDEKLFF
few,TRBV5-5,TRBJ2-7,TRBD2,TGTGCCAGCAGCTTGGCGGGGACTAGTGCCTACGAGCAGTACTTC,CASSLAGTSAYEQYF
few,TRBV20-1,TRBJ1-6,TRBD1,TGCAGTGCCCCGACTAAACAGGGGGCTTTTTCACCCCTCCACTTT,CSAPTKQGAFSPLHF
NA,TRBV6-2/TRBV6-3,TRBJ1-2,NA,TGTGCCAGCAGTTACGCGCAAATGGGTAACCAGGGCTACACCTTC,CASSYAQMGNQGYTF
NA,TRBV10-3,TRBJ1-2,TRBD1,TGTGCCACCGCGGTAGGGACAGGGTTCGGCTACACCTTC,CATAVGTGFGYTF
NA,TRBV2,TRBJ1-5,NA,TGTGCCAGCAGCCTACCGACAGCACAACCCCAGCATTTT,CASSLPTAQPQHF
NA,TRBV20-1,TRBJ2-2,NA,TGCAGTGCCGCCGACAGCCTCACCGGGGAGCTGTTTTTT,CSAADSLTGELFF
few,TRBV12-3/TRBV12-4,TRBJ1-2,NA,TGTGCCAGCAGTTTCAGGACCTATGGCTACACCTTC,CASSFRTYGYTF
few,TRBV5-1,TRBJ1-2,TRBD1,TGCGCCAGCAGCTTGGTGTCAGGGGGCGGGCTATGGAGCTACACCTTC,CASSLVSGGGLWSYTF
few,TRBV6-4,TRBJ1-6,TRBD1,TGTGCCAGCAGCCCGGACAGGCGGTGGAATTCACCCCTCCACTTT,CASSPDRRWNSPLHF
few,TRBV7-2,TRBJ1-5,NA,TGTGCCAGCAGCGATAGGGGGTGGCACCAGGGGATGGTTAGCAATCAGCCCCAGCATTTT,CASSDRGWHQGMVSNQPQHF
few,TRBV9,TRBJ1-2,NA,TGTGCCAGCAGCGTAGCTGAGGCTGATGGCTACACCTTC,CASSVAEADGYTF
NA,TRBV6-5,TRBJ2-5,TRBD2,TGTGCCAGCTCCAAACGGGCTAGCGGGGGGCAAGAGACCCAGTACTTC,CASSKRASGGQETQYF
NA,TRBV4-2,TRBJ2-7,TRBD2,TGTGCCAGCAGCTATACAGCGGGGGCAGGGGAGCAGTACTTC,CASSYTAGAGEQYF
few,TRBV20-1,TRBJ1-1,TRBD1,TGCAGTGCTCCGACAGGGGCCGTGAACACTGAAGCTTTCTTT,CSAPTGAVNTEAFF
NA,TRBV7-6,TRBJ1-3,NA,TGTGCCAGCAGCCCAATGACCGGAAACCGAAACACCATATATTTT,CASSPMTGNRNTIYF
NA,TRBV5-6,TRBJ1-4,NA,TGTGCCGGCTCACTGCGAGGGAATGAAAAACTGTTTTTT,CAGSLRGNEKLFF
few,TRBV6-6,TRBJ2-3,NA,TGTGCCAGCACCTCAAGGGGGGGGCGCAGCACAGATACGCAGTATTTT,CASTSRGGRSTDTQYF
NA,TRBV4-1,TRBJ2-5,NA,TGCGCCAGCAGCCAAGGGTCAGGAGCGCCCTCGGCCACCCAGTACTTC,CASSQGSGAPSATQYF
many,TRBV7-9,TRBJ1-3,NA,TGTGCCAGCAGCCTTCGGGGGCCCTCTGGAAACACCATATATTTT,CASSLRGPSGNTIYF
NA,TRBV2,TRBJ1-5,NA,TGTGCCAGCACATCAGGGAATCAGCCCCAGCATTTT,CASTSGNQPQHF
few,TRBV6-5,TRBJ1-5,NA,TGTGCCAGCAGTTACGGGCAGGGAAATCAGCCCCAGCATTTT,CASSYGQGNQPQHF
once,TRBV20-1,TRBJ2-7,NA,TGCAGTGCTAGAGATCTCACAGCCTCCACCTACGAGCAGTACTTC,CSARDLTASTYEQYF
once,TRBV4-3,TRBJ1-4,TRBD1,TGCGCCAGCAGCCAAGATCCAGGGGGGGATGAAAAACTGTTTTTT,CASSQDPGGDEKLFF
NA,TRBV4-1,TRBJ2-5,TRBD2,TGCGCCAGCAGCCAAGTCCCTGGACTAGCGGGGGGACTGGGGCAAGAGACCCAGTACTTC,CASSQVPGLAGGLGQETQYF
few,TRBV5-5,TRBJ2-5,TRBD2,TGTGCCAGCAGCAAAGCTCCGGCGGGGGGGTACCAAGAGACCCAGTACTTC,CASSKAPAGGYQETQYF
NA,TRBV20-1,TRBJ1-4,NA,TGCAGTGCCGACCCTTGGCTAGCAACTAATGAAAAACTGTTTTTT,CSADPWLATNEKLFF
NA,TRBV12-5,TRBJ2-5,NA,TGTGCTAGTGGAAGGTTCGAGGGAGAGACCCAGTACTTC,CASGRFEGETQYF
NA,TRBV15,TRBJ2-1,TRBD1,TGTGCCACCAGCAGAGGAAAGGGGGCGAGCAATGAGCAGTTCTTC,CATSRGKGASNEQFF
NA,TRBV14,TRBJ1-6,NA,TGTGCCAGCAGCCCCTGGGGGGCCCGTCGAAATTCACCCCTCCACTTT,CASSPWGARRNSPLHF
few,TRBV5-6,TRBJ2-5,TRBD2,TGTGCCAGCAGCTTGTTCTTCGGGACTACCATACAAGAGACCCAGTACTTC,CASSLFFGTTIQETQYF
NA,TRBV5-1,TRBJ2-2,NA,TGCGCCAGCCGCACAGCGGGCGCGGGGGAGCTGTTTTTT,CASRTAGAGELFF
few,TRBV5-4,TRBJ2-7,TRBD1,TGTGCCAGCAGCTTGGATTTTGGGGCCAGGGGGCCCTACGAGCAGTACTTC,CASSLDFGARGPYEQYF
NA,TRBV20-1,TRBJ1-4,NA,TGCAGTGCTAGAGATCCCGCGGGCGCGGGCGATGAAAAACTGTTTTTT,CSARDPAGAGDEKLFF
NA,TRBV18,TRBJ2-7,NA,TGTGCCAGCTCACCATCGCGGGACTCCTACGAGCAGTACTTC,CASSPSRDSYEQYF
NA,TRBV18,TRBJ2-7,NA,TGTGCCAGCTCGCCGACAGTAAACTCCTACGAGCAGTACTTC,CASSPTVNSYEQYF
few,TRBV5-6,TRBJ2-1,NA,TGTGCCAGCAGCTTGCGGGGCGGGGGCGGCAATGAGCAGTTCTTC,CASSLRGGGGNEQFF
NA,TRBV10-3,TRBJ2-1,TRBD1,TGTGCCATCAGTGCAATGCGCCGGGACAGGGACTGGGAGCAGTTCTTC,CAISAMRRDRDWEQFF
few,TRBV4-3,TRBJ2-1,NA,TGCGCCAGCAGCCAGAGCAGGGACTTTTACAATGAGCAGTTCTTC,CASSQSRDFYNEQFF
NA,TRBV11-1,TRBJ2-7,NA,TGTGCCAGCAGCTTCTCCACTCCTGACAAGGCGTACTTC,CASSFSTPDKAYF
few,TRBV12-3/TRBV12-4,TRBJ2-1,TRBD2,TGTGCCAGCAGTTTAGGGGGGGGACCCTTAGATGAGCAGTTCTTC,CASSLGGGPLDEQFF
NA,TRBV6-4,TRBJ2-3,NA,TGTGCCAGCAGTGAGTTTTGGCCCGCGTTCACAGATACGCAGTATTTT,CASSEFWPAFTDTQYF
few,TRBV18,TRBJ1-2,NA,TGTGCCAGCTCAGAGACAGTCCACTATGGCTACACCTTC,CASSETVHYGYTF
NA,TRBV7-2,TRBJ1-2,NA,TGTGCCAGCAGCTTCCAGCAAACAGCGGAGTTTTCCTATGGCTACACCTTC,CASSFQQTAEFSYGYTF
few,TRBV5-1,TRBJ2-3,NA,TGCGCCAGCAGCTTGGGGATTGGGGATACGCAGTATTTT,CASSLGIGDTQYF
NA,TRBV6-5,TRBJ2-5,NA,TGTGCCAGCAGTTCTCGGTCCTACCAAGAGACCCAGTACTTC,CASSSRSYQETQYF
few,TRBV20-1,TRBJ2-7,TRBD1,TGCAGTGCTAGAACCCTGGGACAGGGGGCTCTAGTCTACGAGCAGTACTTC,CSARTLGQGALVYEQYF
few,TRBV12-5,TRBJ2-7,NA,TGTGCTAGTGGGGACCTCGGGGAGCAGTACTTC,CASGDLGEQYF